The 23 T cell receptor beta chains below all came from one sample that was sequenced in a study of T-cell reconstitution after alpha-beta-depleted transplantation in children. The TCRbeta library incorporated unique molecular identifiers. TCRdb redid the calling of the PCR reads with MiXCR, one entry per CDR3 protein. The sample shows about 540,000 distinct CDR3 sequences, around 19% of them seen only once. The sequencing here drew on PBMCs from the stem cell graft donor, taken from the stem cell graft. These receptor sequences come from a human donor who donated a stem cell graft to a child with acute lymphoblastic leukemia.

Concerning this clonotype itself: Because it lacks the conserved phenylalanine or tryptophan at the end, this CDR3 is likely a read error. V gene TRBV9 combines with J gene TRBJ1-1, with a tentative D call TRBD1 (5 bases). Trimming removed 4 bases at V and 2 bases at J, with 9 bases between. Germline V CDR1 and CDR2: SGDLS, YYNGEE. CDR3 length: 13 residues. In nucleotides, the CDR3 is TGTGCCAGCAGCCCTGGGGGTAACACTGAAGCTTTCTTG. Translation: CASSPGGNTEAFL.

The genes are TRBV7-3 and TRBJ2-1; 15 nucleotides line up with TRBD2. V was clipped by 5 bases and J by 6 bases; unmatched bases: 5. CDR3 size: 16 residues. Germline assignment: CDR1 SGHTA and CDR2 FQGTGA. Written as DNA, the CDR3 is TGTGCCAGCAGCGCCGAGGGACTAGCGGGGGGCAATGAGCAGTTCTTC. Protein product: CASSAEGLAGGNEQFF.

This clonotype showed up just a few times. The V call is TRBV5-1, the J call TRBJ1-1, with no clear D. V was cut by 1 base and J by 0 bases, with 10 bases left in between. CDR1 is SGHRS, CDR2 YFSETQ, per germline. There are 15 residues in the CDR3. Written as DNA, the CDR3 is TGCGCCAGCAGCTTGACGGCAGTGATGAACACTGAAGCTTTCTTT. It yields the protein CASSLTAVMNTEAFF.

The gene calls are TRBV7-9 and TRBJ2-3; D gene uncertain. Trimming pared 8 bases from V and 1 base from J, leaving 4 bases between. The CDR3 is 11 residues long. The germline CDR1 and CDR2 sequences are SEHNR and FQNEAQ (reference sequence). CDR3 in amino acids: CASGRTDTQYF. The CDR3 DNA is TGTGCCAGCGGACGCACAGATACGCAGTATTTT. Full variable domain (rest looked up from reference TRBV7-9 and TRBJ2-3): DTGVSQNPRHKITKRGQNVTFRCDPISEHNRLYWYRQTLGQGPEFLTYFQNEAQLEKSRLLSDRFSAERPKGSFSTLEIQRTEQGDSAMYLCASGRTDTQYFGPGTRLTVL.

The chain links TRBV12-3 or TRBV12-4 to TRBJ1-5; D call uncertain. V dropped 6 bases and J dropped 6 bases, with 9 bases sitting between them. The CDR3 consists of 12 residues. The CDR3, as DNA: TGTGCCAGCAGGACCCAGGTTCAGCCCCAGCATTTT. Translation: CASRTQVQPQHF.

The chain couples TRBV12-3 or TRBV12-4 to TRBJ1-4, with D maybe TRBD1 (6 bases). The CDR3 covers 15 residues. The V and J ends lost 6 bases and 2 bases respectively, with 13 bases between them. The CDR3 nucleotides read TGTGCCAGCAGACAGGGAACCGGTACTAATGAAAAACTGTTTTTT. Residues: CASRQGTGTNEKLFF.

The chain recombines TRBV12-3 or TRBV12-4 with TRBJ1-1; D uncertain. This CDR3 contains 13 residues. Trimming removed 3 bases from V and 4 bases from J, with 9 bases in between. Here the CDR3 DNA reads TGTGCCAGCAGTTTTAATTCGGGCACTGAAGCTTTCTTT. It yields the protein CASSFNSGTEAFF.

This clonotype was seen ten or more times. V is TRBV29-1 and J is TRBJ1-3, with TRBD1 matching 8 bases. Trimming removed 0 bases from V and 0 bases from J; junction bases left unmatched: 4. Germline V gives CDR1 SQVTM, CDR2 ANQGSEA. The CDR3 covers 16 residues. The CDR3 bases are TGCAGCGTTGAAGAAGGGGACAGGAGCTCTGGAAACACCATATATTTT. Protein product: CSVEEGDRSSGNTIYF.

The CDR3 sequence is CASSNGLAYYEQYF. The CDR3 bases are TGCGCCAGCAGCAACGGACTAGCTTACTACGAGCAGTACTTC. J is TRBJ2-7 and V is TRBV5-1; 8 bases map to TRBD2. The CDR3 is 14 residues long. Germline V lookup: CDR1 SGHRS, CDR2 YFSETQ. V was clipped by 4 bases and J by 3 bases; unmatched bases: 6.

This clonotype was seen a few times. J is TRBJ2-3 and V is TRBV9, with 9 bases matching TRBD2. This CDR3 comprises 16 residues. V was clipped by 3 bases and J by 2 bases; unmatched bases: 7. The germline gives CDR1 SGDLS, CDR2 YYNGEE. DNA for the CDR3: TGTGCCAGCAGCGCCCTCCCTAGCGGGACCACAGATACGCAGTATTTT. Translated, it gives CASSALPSGTTDTQYF.

The chain couples TRBV19 to TRBJ2-1; 8 bases fit TRBD2. J lost 8 bases, V lost 6 bases, and 9 bases had no gene match. CDR1 LNHDA and CDR2 SQIVND come from the germline V gene (reference sequence). This CDR3 comprises 14 residues. The CDR3 protein is CASRPWGLGDEQFF. The CDR3 region has the DNA TGTGCCAGTAGACCCTGGGGACTAGGGGATGAGCAGTTCTTC.

The V call is TRBV24-1, the J call TRBJ1-2; D call uncertain. Per germline, CDR1 KGHDR and CDR2 SFDVKD. The ends were cut back, 2 bases at V and 2 bases at J, with 5 bases in the middle. The CDR3 runs 13 residues. The CDR3 nucleotides are TGTGCCACCAGTGATTGGGTGAACTATGGCTACACCTTC. Protein sequence: CATSDWVNYGYTF.

In this sample, this clonotype turned up a few times. The chain combines TRBV24-1 with TRBJ2-1, with 11 bases identical to TRBD2. With 3 bases clipped from V and 7 bases from J, the junction kept 4 bases outside the gene matches. This CDR3 has 15 amino acids. CDR1 is KGHDR and CDR2 is SFDVKD in the germline V gene. CDR3 DNA sequence: TGTGCCACCAGTGATGGGCCTAGCGGGAGGAATGAGCAGTTCTTC. Its protein is CATSDGPSGRNEQFF.

The sample holds a few counts of this clonotype. The chain carries TRBV5-1 and TRBJ2-1; possibly TRBD2 for D (6 bases). Trimming took off 3 bases at V and 1 base at J, with 14 bases between the two ends. Germline V lookup: CDR1 SGHRS, CDR2 YFSETQ. The CDR3 runs 16 residues. DNA for the CDR3: TGCGCCAGCAGCTGGCCTATGCGGGAATCCTACAATGAGCAGTTCTTC. Translation: CASSWPMRESYNEQFF.

This clonotype was counted at least ten times. The chain links TRBV12-3 or TRBV12-4 to TRBJ2-7; D possibly corresponds to TRBD1 (5 bases). V lost 2 bases to trimming and J lost 3 bases, with 11 bases between them. CDR3 size: 14 residues. The CDR3, as DNA: TGTGCCAGCAGTTTACGCAGGGCTGGCTACGAGCAGTACTTC. Encoded protein: CASSLRRAGYEQYF.

V and J are TRBV12-3 or TRBV12-4 and TRBJ2-7, with TRBD1 matching 10 bases. With V trimmed by 4 bases and J by 3 bases, 6 bases remained unmatched. The CDR3 is 15 residues long. Written as DNA, the CDR3 is TGTGCCAGCAGTTCACGACAGGGGGCCGGCTACGAGCAGTACTTC. Protein product: CASSSRQGAGYEQYF.

There are a few counts of this clonotype. The rearrangement links TRBV29-1 to TRBJ2-7, with 11 bases that match TRBD2. Germline V gene data show CDR1 as SQVTM and CDR2 as ANQGSEA. This CDR3 is 13 amino acids long. The CDR3 bases are TGCGGCATTGACGGACTAGCGGGTCGCGAGCAGTACTTC. This sequence encodes CGIDGLAGREQYF.

The rearrangement links TRBV4-1 to TRBJ1-5; D call uncertain. CDR3 size: 15 residues. V was cut by 4 bases and J by 1 base, with 11 bases left in between. Germline V gene data show CDR1 as MGHRA and CDR2 as YSYEKL. As DNA, the CDR3 is TGCGCCAGCAGCCCCAAGAGGTTCAGCAATCAGCCCCAGCATTTT. Protein product: CASSPKRFSNQPQHF.

The V call is TRBV4-1, the J call TRBJ2-7; 10 bases are a match to TRBD2. This CDR3 contains 16 residues. Looked up from germline, CDR1 is MGHRA and CDR2 is YSYEKL. J lost 7 bases, V lost 0 bases, and 9 bases had no gene match. DNA of the CDR3: TGCGCCAGCAGCCAAGATGTCCTAGCGGGAGTAGGGGAGCAGTACTTC. Translated, it gives CASSQDVLAGVGEQYF.

The rearrangement joins TRBV3-1 to TRBJ2-2; no definite D call. Germline CDR1 and CDR2: LGHDT and YNNKEL (reference sequence). The length of the CDR3 is 15 residues. Trimming shortened V by 0 bases and J by 0 bases, and 5 bases separated the two germline ends. CDR3 loop: CASSQDLTNTGELFF. The CDR3 bases are TGTGCCAGCAGCCAAGATCTCACGAACACCGGGGAGCTGTTTTTT.

This clonotype has a handful of counts. This chain uses TRBV7-8 with TRBJ2-3, with D perhaps matching TRBD2 (5 bases). The germline V gene has CDR1 SGHVS and CDR2 FQNEAQ. V was cut by 6 bases and J by 2 bases, with 15 bases left in between. CDR3 length: 15 residues. CDR3 DNA sequence: TGTGCCAGCAGGGGTGTCGGCGGGTCCACAGATACGCAGTATTTT. This translates into CASRGVGGSTDTQYF.

The sample holds many counts of this clonotype. This chain links TRBV5-1 with TRBJ2-7; D is uncertain. Germline lookup yields CDR1 SGHRS and CDR2 YFSETQ. The CDR3 has 16 residues. Trimming pared 0 bases from V and 0 bases from J, leaving 13 bases between. As DNA, the CDR3 is TGCGCCAGCAGCTTGGGACGCGTGGGAATCTCCTACGAGCAGTACTTC. Translating gives CASSLGRVGISYEQYF.

The gene calls are TRBV7-3 and TRBJ2-3; the D gene is possibly TRBD1 (5 bases). Germline V gene data show CDR1 as SGHTA and CDR2 as FQGTGA. The CDR3 is made up of 14 amino acids. V shed 5 bases and J shed 2 bases, with 11 bases lying between them. As DNA, the CDR3 is TGTGCCAGCAGCAAGACAGAATCCACAGATACGCAGTATTTT. Translating it yields CASSKTESTDTQYF. Filled out from reference TRBV7-3 and TRBJ2-3, the complete variable domain reads GAGVSQTPSNKVTEKGKYVELRCDPISGHTALYWYRQSLGQGPEFLIYFQGTGAADDSGLPNDRFFAVRPEGSVSTLKIQRTERGDSAVYLCASSKTESTDTQYFGPGTRLTVL.